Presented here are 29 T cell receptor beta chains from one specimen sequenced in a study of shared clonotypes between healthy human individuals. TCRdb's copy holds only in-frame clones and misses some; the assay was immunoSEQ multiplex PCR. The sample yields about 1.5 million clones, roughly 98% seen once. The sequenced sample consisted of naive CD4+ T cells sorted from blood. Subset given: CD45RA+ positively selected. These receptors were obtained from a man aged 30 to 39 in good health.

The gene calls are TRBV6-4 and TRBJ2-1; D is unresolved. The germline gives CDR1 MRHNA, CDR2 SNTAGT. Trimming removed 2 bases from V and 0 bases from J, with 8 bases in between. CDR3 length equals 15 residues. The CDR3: CASSDPSSSYNEQFF. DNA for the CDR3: TGTGCCAGCAGTGACCCGTCTAGCTCCTACAATGAGCAGTTCTTC.

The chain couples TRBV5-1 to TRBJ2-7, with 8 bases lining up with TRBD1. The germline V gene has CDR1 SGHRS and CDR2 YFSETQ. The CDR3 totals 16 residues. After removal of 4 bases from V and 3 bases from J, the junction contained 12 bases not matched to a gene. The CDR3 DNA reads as TGCGCCAGCAGCGGCACTACAGGGGGAATGGGCTACGAGCAGTACTTC. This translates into CASSGTTGGMGYEQYF.

CDR3 sequence reads: CASSPRDFSVYEQYF. In DNA form, the CDR3 reads TGTGCCAGCAGCCCGCGGGACTTCTCGGTCTACGAGCAGTACTTC. V usage is TRBV7-8 and J usage is TRBJ2-7; D is possibly TRBD2 (6 bases). This CDR3 contains 15 residues. Germline CDR1 SGHVS, CDR2 FQNEAQ. The V and J ends lost 5 bases and 3 bases respectively, with 17 bases between them.

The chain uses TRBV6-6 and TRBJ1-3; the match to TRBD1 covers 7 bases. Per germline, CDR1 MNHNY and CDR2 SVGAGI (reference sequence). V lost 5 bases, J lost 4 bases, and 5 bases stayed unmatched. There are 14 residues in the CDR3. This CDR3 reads CASSQGGDGNTIYF. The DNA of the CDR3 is TGTGCCAGCAGTCAAGGGGGCGACGGAAACACCATATATTTT.

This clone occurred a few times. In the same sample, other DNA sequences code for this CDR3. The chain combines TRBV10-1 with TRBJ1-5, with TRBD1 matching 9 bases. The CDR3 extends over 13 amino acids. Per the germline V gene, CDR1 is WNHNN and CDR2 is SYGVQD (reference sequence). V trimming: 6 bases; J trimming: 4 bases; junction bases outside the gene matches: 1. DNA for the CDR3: TGCGCCAGCAGCGGGACAGGGAATCAGCCCCAGCATTTT. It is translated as CASSGTGNQPQHF.

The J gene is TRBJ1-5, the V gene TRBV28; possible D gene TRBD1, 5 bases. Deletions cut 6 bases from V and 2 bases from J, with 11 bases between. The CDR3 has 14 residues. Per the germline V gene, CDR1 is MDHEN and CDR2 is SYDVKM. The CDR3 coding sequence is TGTGCCAGCAGGACCCAGGGAGGCAATCAGCCCCAGCATTTT. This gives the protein CASRTQGGNQPQHF.

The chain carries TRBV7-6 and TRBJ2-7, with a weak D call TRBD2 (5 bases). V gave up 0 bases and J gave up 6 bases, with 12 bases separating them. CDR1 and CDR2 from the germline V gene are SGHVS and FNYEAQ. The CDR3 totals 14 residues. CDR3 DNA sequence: TGTGCCAGCAGCTTAGCCCCTACTAGTTCCGAGCAGTACTTC. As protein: CASSLAPTSSEQYF.

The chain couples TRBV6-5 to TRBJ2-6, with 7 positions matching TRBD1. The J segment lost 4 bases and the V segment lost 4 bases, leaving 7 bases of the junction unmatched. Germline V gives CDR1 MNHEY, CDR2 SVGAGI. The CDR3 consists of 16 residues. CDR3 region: CASSSTGVHGANVLTF. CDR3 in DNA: TGTGCCAGCAGTTCAACAGGGGTGCACGGGGCCAACGTCCTGACTTTC.

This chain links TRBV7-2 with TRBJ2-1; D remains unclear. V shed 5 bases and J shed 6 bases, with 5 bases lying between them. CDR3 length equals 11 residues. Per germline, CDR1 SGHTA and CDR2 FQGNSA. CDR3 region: CASSLSNEQFF. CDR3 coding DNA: TGTGCCAGCAGCCTTTCCAATGAGCAGTTCTTC.

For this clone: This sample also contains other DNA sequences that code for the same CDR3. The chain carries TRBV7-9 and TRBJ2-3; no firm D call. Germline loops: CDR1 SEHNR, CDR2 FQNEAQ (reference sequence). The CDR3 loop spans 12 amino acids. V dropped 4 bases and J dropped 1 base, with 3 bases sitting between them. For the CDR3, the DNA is TGTGCCAGCAGCTCAGGCACAGATACGCAGTATTTT. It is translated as CASSSGTDTQYF.

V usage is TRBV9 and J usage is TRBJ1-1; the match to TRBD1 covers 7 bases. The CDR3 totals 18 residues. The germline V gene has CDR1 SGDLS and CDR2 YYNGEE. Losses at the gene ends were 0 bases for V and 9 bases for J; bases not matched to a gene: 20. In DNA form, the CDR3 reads TGTGCCAGCAGCGTAGAACCGGGACAGACTCCCCAGGGGGGGAAAGCTTTCTTT. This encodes CASSVEPGQTPQGGKAFF.

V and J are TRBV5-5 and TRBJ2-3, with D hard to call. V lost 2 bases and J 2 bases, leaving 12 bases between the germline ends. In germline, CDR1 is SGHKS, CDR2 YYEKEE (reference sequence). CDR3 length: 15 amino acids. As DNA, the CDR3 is TGTGCCAGCAGCTTCGAGAATTTGCTCACAGATACGCAGTATTTT. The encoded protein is CASSFENLLTDTQYF.

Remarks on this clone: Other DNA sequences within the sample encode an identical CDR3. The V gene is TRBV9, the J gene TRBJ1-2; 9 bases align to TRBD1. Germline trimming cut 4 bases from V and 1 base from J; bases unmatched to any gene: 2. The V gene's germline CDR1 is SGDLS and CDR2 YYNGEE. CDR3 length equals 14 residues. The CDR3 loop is CASSLGQGNYGYTF. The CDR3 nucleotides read TGTGCCAGCAGCTTGGGACAGGGTAACTATGGCTACACCTTC. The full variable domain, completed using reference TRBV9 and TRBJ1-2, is DSGVTQTPKHLITATGQRVTLRCSPRSGDLSVYWYQQSLDQGLQFLIQYYNGEERAKGNILERFSAQQFPDLHSELNLSSLELGDSALYFCASSLGQGNYGYTFGSGTRLTVV.

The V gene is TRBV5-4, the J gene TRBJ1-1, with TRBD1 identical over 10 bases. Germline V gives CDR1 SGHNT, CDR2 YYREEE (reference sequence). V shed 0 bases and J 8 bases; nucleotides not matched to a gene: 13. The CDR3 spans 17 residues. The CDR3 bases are TGTGCCAGCAGCTTGGATCCAAACCGACAGGGGGCCGGGGAAGCTTTCTTT. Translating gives CASSLDPNRQGAGEAFF.

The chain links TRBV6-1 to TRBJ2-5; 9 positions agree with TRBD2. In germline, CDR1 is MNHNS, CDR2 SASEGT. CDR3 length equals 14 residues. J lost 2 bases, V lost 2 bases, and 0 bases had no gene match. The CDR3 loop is CASSESGRQETQYF. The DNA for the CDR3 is TGTGCCAGCAGTGAAAGCGGGAGGCAAGAGACCCAGTACTTC.

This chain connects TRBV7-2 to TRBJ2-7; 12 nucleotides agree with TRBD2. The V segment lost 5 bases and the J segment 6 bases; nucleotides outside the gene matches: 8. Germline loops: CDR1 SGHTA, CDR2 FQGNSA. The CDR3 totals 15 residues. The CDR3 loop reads CASSMTSGSGREQYF. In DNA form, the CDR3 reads TGTGCCAGCAGCATGACTAGCGGGAGTGGTCGCGAGCAGTACTTC.

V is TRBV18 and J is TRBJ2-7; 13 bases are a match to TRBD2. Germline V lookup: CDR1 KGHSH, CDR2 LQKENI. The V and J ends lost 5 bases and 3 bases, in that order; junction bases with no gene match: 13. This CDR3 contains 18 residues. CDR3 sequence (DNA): TGTGCCAGCTCAGTTTTAGGACTAGCGGGGGCCCCGAGCTACGAGCAGTACTTC. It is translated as CASSVLGLAGAPSYEQYF. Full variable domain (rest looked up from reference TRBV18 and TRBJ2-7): NAGVMQNPRHLVRRRGQEARLRCSPMKGHSHVYWYRQLPEEGLKFMVYLQKENIIDESGMPKERFSAEFPKEGPSILRIQQVVRGDSAAYFCASSVLGLAGAPSYEQYFGPGTRLTVT.

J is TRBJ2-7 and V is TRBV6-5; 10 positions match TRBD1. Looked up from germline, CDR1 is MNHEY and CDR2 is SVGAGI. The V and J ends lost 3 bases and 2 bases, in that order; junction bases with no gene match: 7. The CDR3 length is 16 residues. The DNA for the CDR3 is TGTGCCAGCAGTTATTTCTCCGGGACAGGGGCCTACGAGCAGTACTTC. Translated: CASSYFSGTGAYEQYF.

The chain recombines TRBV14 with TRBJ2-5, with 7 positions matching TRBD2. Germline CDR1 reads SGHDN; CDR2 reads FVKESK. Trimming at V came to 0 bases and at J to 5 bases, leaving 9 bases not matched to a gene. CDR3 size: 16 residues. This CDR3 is CASSQEAGGRMETQYF. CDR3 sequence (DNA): TGTGCCAGCAGCCAAGAAGCGGGCGGGAGAATGGAGACCCAGTACTTC.

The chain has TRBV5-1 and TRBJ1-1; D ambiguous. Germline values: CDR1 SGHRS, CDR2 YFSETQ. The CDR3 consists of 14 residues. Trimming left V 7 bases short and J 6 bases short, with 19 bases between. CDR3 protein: CASRRKGRISEAFF. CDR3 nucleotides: TGCGCCAGCCGCCGGAAGGGCAGAATATCTGAAGCTTTCTTT. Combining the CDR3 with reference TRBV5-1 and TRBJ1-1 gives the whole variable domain KAGVTQTPRYLIKTRGQQVTLSCSPISGHRSVSWYQQTPGQGLQFLFEYFSETQRNKGNFPGRFSGRQFSNSRSEMNVSTLELGDSALYLCASRRKGRISEAFFGQGTRLTVV.

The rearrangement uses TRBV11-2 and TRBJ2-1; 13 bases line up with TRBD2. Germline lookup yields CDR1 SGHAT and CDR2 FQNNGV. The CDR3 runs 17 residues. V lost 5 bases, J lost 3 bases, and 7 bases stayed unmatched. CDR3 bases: TGTGCCAGCAGCAGGACTAGCGGGAGTAGTTTCTACAATGAGCAGTTCTTC. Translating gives CASSRTSGSSFYNEQFF.

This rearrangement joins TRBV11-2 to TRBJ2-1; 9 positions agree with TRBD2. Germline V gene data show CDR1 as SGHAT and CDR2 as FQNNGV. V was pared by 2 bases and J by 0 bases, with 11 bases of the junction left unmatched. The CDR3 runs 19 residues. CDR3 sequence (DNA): TGTGCCAGCAGCTTATCGGCTAGCGGGATCCCCCGCTCCTACAATGAGCAGTTCTTC. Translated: CASSLSASGIPRSYNEQFF.

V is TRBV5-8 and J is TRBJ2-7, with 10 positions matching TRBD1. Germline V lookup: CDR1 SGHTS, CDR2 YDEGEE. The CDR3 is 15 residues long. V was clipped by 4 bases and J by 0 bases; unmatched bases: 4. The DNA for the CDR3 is TGTGCCAGCAGCAAAGGACAGGGGGTCTCCTACGAGCAGTACTTC. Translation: CASSKGQGVSYEQYF.

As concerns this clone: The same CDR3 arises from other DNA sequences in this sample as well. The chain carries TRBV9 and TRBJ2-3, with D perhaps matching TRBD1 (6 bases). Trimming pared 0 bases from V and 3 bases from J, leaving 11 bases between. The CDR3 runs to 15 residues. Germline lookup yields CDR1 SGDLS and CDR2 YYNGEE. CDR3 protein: CASSVVGGRTDTQYF. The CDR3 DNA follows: TGTGCCAGCAGCGTAGTTGGGGGCCGGACAGATACGCAGTATTTT.

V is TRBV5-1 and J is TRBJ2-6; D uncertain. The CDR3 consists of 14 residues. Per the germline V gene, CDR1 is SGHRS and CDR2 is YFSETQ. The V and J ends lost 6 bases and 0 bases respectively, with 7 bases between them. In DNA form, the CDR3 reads TGCGCCAGCACGGACCACTCTGGGGCCAACGTCCTGACTTTC. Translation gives CASTDHSGANVLTF.

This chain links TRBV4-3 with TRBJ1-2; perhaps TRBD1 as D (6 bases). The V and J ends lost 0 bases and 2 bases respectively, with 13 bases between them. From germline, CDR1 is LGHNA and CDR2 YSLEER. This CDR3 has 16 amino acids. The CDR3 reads CASSQEGAGQNYGYTF. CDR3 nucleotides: TGCGCCAGCAGCCAAGAAGGGGCTGGACAGAACTATGGCTACACCTTC.

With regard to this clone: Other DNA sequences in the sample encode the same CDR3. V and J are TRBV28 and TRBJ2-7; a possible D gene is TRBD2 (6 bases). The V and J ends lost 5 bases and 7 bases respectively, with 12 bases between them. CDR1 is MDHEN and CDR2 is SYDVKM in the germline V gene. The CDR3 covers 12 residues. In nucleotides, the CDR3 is TGTGCCAGCAGTCTTCTCCGGGGGGAGCAGTACTTC. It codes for CASSLLRGEQYF. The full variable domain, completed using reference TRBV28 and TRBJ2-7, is DVKVTQSSRYLVKRTGEKVFLECVQDMDHENMFWYRQDPGLGLRLIYFSYDVKMKEKGDIPEGYSVSREKKERFSLILESASTNQTSMYLCASSLLRGEQYFGPGTRLTVT.

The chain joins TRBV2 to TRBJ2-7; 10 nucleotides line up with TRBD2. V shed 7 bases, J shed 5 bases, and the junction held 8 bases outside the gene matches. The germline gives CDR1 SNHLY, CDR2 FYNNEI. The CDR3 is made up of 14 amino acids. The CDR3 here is CASTKNLAGDEQYF. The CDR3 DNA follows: TGTGCCAGCACTAAGAACCTAGCGGGAGACGAGCAGTACTTC.

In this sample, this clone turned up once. The CDR3 DNA follows: TGTGCCAGCAGCTCGCTCGGACAATTTCCCACAGATACGCAGTATTTT. It encodes CASSSLGQFPTDTQYF. V gene TRBV5-6 combines with J gene TRBJ2-3; tentatively, D is TRBD1 (5 bases). V was shortened by 3 bases and J by 2 bases, with 16 bases between the two germline ends. This CDR3 contains 16 residues. Germline V gene lookup returns CDR1 SGHDT and CDR2 YYEEEE. Supplemented by reference TRBV5-6 and TRBJ2-3, the full variable domain reads DAGVTQSPTHLIKTRGQQVTLRCSPKSGHDTVSWYQQALGQGPQFIFQYYEEEERQRGNFPDRFSGHQFPNYSSELNVNALLLGDSALYLCASSSLGQFPTDTQYFGPGTRLTVL.